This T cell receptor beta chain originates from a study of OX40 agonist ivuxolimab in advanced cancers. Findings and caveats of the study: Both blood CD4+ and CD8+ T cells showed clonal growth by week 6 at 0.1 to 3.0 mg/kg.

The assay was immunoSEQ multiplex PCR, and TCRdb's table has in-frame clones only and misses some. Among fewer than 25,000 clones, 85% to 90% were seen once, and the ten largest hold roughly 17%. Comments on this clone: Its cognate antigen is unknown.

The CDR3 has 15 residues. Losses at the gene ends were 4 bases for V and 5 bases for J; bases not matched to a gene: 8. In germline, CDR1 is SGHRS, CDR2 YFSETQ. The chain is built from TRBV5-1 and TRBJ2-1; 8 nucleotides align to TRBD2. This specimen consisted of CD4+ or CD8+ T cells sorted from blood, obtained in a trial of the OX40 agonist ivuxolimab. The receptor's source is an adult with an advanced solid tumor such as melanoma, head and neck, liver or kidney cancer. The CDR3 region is CASSVLGLANNEQFF. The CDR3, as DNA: TGCGCCAGCAGCGTCCTAGGACTAGCAAACAATGAGCAGTTCTTC.